In its sample, the clone carrying this T cell receptor beta chain was seen a few times. Its specificity is unknown. The sample originates from a study of CD8 T cells in ankylosing spondylitis. Findings and caveats of the study: One TCR beta motif, made up of several highly homologous variants, appeared characteristic of ankylosing spondylitis blood.

Between the trimmed V and J ends, which lost 3 bases and 6 bases, there was a span of 11 bases. Germline V gene data show CDR1 as SQVTM and CDR2 as ANQGSEA. The CDR3 has 12 residues. TCRdb processed the 5' RACE reads anew with MiXCR; each CDR3 protein has one entry. The sample carries just over 350,000 distinct CDR3 sequences, around 20% recorded once. The sequencing sample was made of blood, either unsorted or a sorted T cell fraction (not recorded which). The chain combines TRBV29-1 with TRBJ1-1; D ambiguous. The TCR was taken from a male donor with ankylosing spondylitis or in good health (not recorded which). In DNA, the CDR3 is TGCAGCGTTGAGGCACTAAACCCTGAAGCTTTCTTT. Translated: CSVEALNPEAFF.